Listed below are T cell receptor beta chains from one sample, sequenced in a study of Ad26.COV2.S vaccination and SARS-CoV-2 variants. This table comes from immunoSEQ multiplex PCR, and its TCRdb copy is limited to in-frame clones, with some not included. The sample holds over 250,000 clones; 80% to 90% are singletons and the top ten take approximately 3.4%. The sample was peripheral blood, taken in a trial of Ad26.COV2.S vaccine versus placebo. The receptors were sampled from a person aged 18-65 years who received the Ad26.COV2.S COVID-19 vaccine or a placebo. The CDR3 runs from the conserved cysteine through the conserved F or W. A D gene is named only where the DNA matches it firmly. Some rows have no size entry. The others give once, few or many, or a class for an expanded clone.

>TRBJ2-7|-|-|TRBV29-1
CSVERQERALREQYF
TGCAGCGTTGAGAGACAGGAACGGGCACTGAGGGAGCAGTACTTC
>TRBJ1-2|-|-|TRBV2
CASMAWAGYTF
TGTGCCAGCATGGCATGGGCTGGCTACACCTTC
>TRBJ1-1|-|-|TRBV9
CASSVGGQMNTEAFF
TGTGCCAGCAGCGTAGGTGGACAGATGAACACTGAAGCTTTCTTT
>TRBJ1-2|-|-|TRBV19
CASSIIRSRPNYGYTF
TGTGCCAGTAGTATAATTAGGAGCAGACCTAACTATGGCTACACCTTC
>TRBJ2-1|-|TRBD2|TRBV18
CASSPPGLAGDEQFF
TGTGCCAGCTCACCACCGGGACTAGCGGGGGATGAGCAGTTCTTC
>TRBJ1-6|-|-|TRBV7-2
CATHRDIDSPLHF
TGTGCCACCCACCGGGACATTGATTCACCCCTCCACTTT
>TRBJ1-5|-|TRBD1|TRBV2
CASSGQGLGNQPQHF
TGTGCCAGCAGTGGACAGGGCCTGGGCAATCAGCCCCAGCATTTT
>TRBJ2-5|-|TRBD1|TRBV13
CASSSGTGFRETQYF
TGTGCCAGCAGCTCTGGGACAGGGTTTAGGGAGACCCAGTACTTC
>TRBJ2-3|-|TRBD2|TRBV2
CASSFRTRVDTQYF
TGTGCCAGCAGTTTTCGGACTAGGGTAGATACGCAGTATTTT
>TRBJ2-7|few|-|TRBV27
CASSWGGFGEQYF
TGTGCCAGCAGTTGGGGCGGGTTTGGCGAGCAGTACTTC
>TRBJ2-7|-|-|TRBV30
CAWIAADWSYEQYF
TGTGCCTGGATTGCGGCAGACTGGAGCTACGAGCAGTACTTC
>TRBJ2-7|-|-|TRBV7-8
CASSFGGSYEQYF
TGTGCCAGCAGCTTTGGGGGTTCCTACGAGCAGTACTTC
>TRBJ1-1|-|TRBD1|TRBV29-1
CSGGTGGTEAFF
TGCAGCGGCGGGACAGGGGGCACTGAAGCTTTCTTT
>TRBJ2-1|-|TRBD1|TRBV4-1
CASSQGQGPYNEQFF
TGCGCCAGCAGCCAAGGACAGGGCCCCTACAATGAGCAGTTCTTC
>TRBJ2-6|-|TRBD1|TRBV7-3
CASSLDRGSGANVLTF
TGTGCCAGCAGCTTAGACAGGGGTTCTGGGGCCAACGTCCTGACTTTC
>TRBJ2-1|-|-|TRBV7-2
CASSPQHVISYNEQFF
TGTGCCAGCAGCCCGCAACATGTTATCTCCTACAATGAGCAGTTCTTC
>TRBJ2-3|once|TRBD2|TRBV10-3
CAISSSGGTDTQYF
TGTGCCATCAGTTCAAGCGGGGGCACAGATACGCAGTATTTT